A single sample gave rise to the 13 T cell receptor beta chains below, sequenced in a study of blood T cell repertoires in COVID-19. The data were produced by immunoSEQ multiplex PCR, yet TCRdb's version contains in-frame clones alone and is incomplete. This table holds 150,000 to 200,000 clones, about four fifths found once. Sequencing was carried out using peripheral blood. All receptors come from a woman of 80 years or more with COVID-19, enrolled during active disease.

This chain links TRBV6-1 with TRBJ2-5; D is ambiguous. Trimming took 0 bases from V and 5 from J, leaving 4 bases between them. The germline gives CDR1 MNHNS, CDR2 SASEGT. This CDR3 spans 12 amino acids. CDR3 amino acids: CASSEARETQYF. The CDR3 coding sequence is TGTGCCAGCAGTGAAGCGCGGGAGACCCAGTACTTC.

The chain carries TRBV5-5 and TRBJ1-5; 7 bases map to TRBD1. Germline-derived CDR1 and CDR2 are SGHKS and YYEKEE (reference sequence). The CDR3 runs 18 residues. Trimming at V came to 3 bases and at J to 0 bases, leaving 12 bases not matched to a gene. This CDR3 is CASSWGSFGTDSNQPQHF. In DNA form, the CDR3 reads TGTGCCAGCAGCTGGGGAAGCTTTGGGACAGATAGCAATCAGCCCCAGCATTTT.

The chain links TRBV6-5 to TRBJ2-1; 9 bases fit TRBD1. Germline CDR1 and CDR2: MNHEY and SVGAGI. This CDR3 has 15 amino acids. With 8 bases clipped from V and 6 bases from J, the junction kept 11 bases outside the gene matches. The CDR3 DNA sequence: TGTGCCAGCCTAGTACCGGGACAGGGAGGCAATGAGCAGTTCTTC. Translated: CASLVPGQGGNEQFF.

V is TRBV6-6 and J is TRBJ2-7; D is possibly TRBD2 (7 bases). The CDR3 contains 14 residues. Looked up from germline, CDR1 is MNHNY and CDR2 is SVGAGI (reference sequence). The V end lost 7 bases, the J end lost 4 bases, and 17 bases lay between the germline ends. DNA of the CDR3: TGTGCCAGCATGGGCGGGGGCGTCACATACGAGCAGTACTTC. It specifies CASMGGGVTYEQYF.

The chain has TRBV6-5 and TRBJ2-7; no definite D call. Germline CDR1 MNHEY, CDR2 SVGAGI. V was clipped by 2 bases and J by 0 bases, with 8 bases between them. The CDR3 is 14 residues long. CDR3 nucleotides: TGTGCCAGCAGTTACGGGTCGGGCTCCTACGAGCAGTACTTC. Encoded protein: CASSYGSGSYEQYF.

This sequence joins TRBV13 and TRBJ1-1; D unresolved. Germline CDR1 is PRHDT and CDR2 is FYEKMQ (reference sequence). The length of the CDR3 is 16 residues. The V end was cut by 0 bases, the J end by 1 base, with 12 bases between. The CDR3 sequence: CASSLGSIAENTEAFF. In DNA form, the CDR3 reads TGTGCCAGCAGCTTAGGGTCCATAGCCGAGAACACTGAAGCTTTCTTT.

The chain joins TRBV11-3 to TRBJ1-1; tentative D call: TRBD1 (6 bases). The CDR3 has 12 amino acids. V was clipped by 4 bases and J by 11 bases, with 14 bases between them. CDR1 is SGHNT, CDR2 YENEEA, per germline. This CDR3 is CASSSWTAGAFF. In DNA form, the CDR3 reads TGTGCCAGCAGCTCGTGGACAGCCGGCGCTTTCTTT.

This clone was detected a few times. The chain joins TRBV6-6 to TRBJ2-7; 9 bases fit TRBD1. The CDR3 extends over 14 amino acids. V trimming: 2 bases; J trimming: 7 bases; junction bases outside the gene matches: 6. The V gene's germline CDR1 is MNHNY and CDR2 SVGAGI (reference sequence). In nucleotides, the CDR3 is TGTGCCAGCAGTTACGCCGGACAGGGGACTGAGCAGTACTTC. The encoded protein is CASSYAGQGTEQYF.

This clone has just a few counts. The rearrangement joins TRBV30 to TRBJ2-1; the D gene is possibly TRBD2 (7 bases). Looked up from germline, CDR1 is GTSNPN and CDR2 is SVGIG (reference sequence). The CDR3 runs to 16 residues. Trimming pared 3 bases from V and 4 bases from J, leaving 19 bases between. CDR3 sequence: CAWSPLEGGPYNEQFF. CDR3 nucleotide sequence: TGTGCCTGGAGCCCACTCGAGGGGGGGCCGTACAATGAGCAGTTCTTC.

V is TRBV7-2 and J is TRBJ2-3; D is possibly TRBD2 (6 bases). V gave up 5 bases and J gave up 0 bases, with 9 bases separating them. The CDR3 totals 14 residues. Germline CDR1 SGHTA, CDR2 FQGNSA. CDR3 protein: CASSEGLSTDTQYF. The CDR3, as DNA: TGTGCCAGCAGCGAAGGACTAAGCACAGATACGCAGTATTTT.

This chain uses TRBV10-3 with TRBJ2-2, with a possible D match to TRBD2 (6 bases). Germline-derived CDR1 and CDR2 are ENHRY and SYGVKD. The length of the CDR3 is 16 residues. Trimming shortened V by 0 bases and J by 6 bases, and 14 bases separated the two germline ends. The CDR3 coding sequence is TGTGCCATCAGTGAGTCGCCCGGGAGAGAGGCCGGGGAGCTGTTTTTT. This encodes CAISESPGREAGELFF.

V gene TRBV2 combines with J gene TRBJ2-1; TRBD1 is a possible D gene (6 bases). V shed 8 bases and J shed 8 bases, with 19 bases lying between them. The CDR3 is 14 amino acids. From germline, CDR1 is SNHLY and CDR2 FYNNEI. The chain's CDR3 is CASLAGVEGDEQFF. In nucleotides, the CDR3 is TGTGCCAGCTTAGCCGGGGTCGAGGGGGATGAGCAGTTCTTC. Full variable domain (rest looked up from reference TRBV2 and TRBJ2-1): EPEVTQTPSHQVTQMGQEVILRCVPISNHLYFYWYRQILGQKVEFLVSFYNNEISEKSEIFDDQFSVERPDGSNFTLKIRSTKLEDSAMYFCASLAGVEGDEQFFGPGTRLTVL.

The chain couples TRBV5-5 to TRBJ1-3; no reliable D call. CDR1 SGHKS and CDR2 YYEKEE come from the germline V gene (reference sequence). Trimming took 1 base from V and 2 from J, leaving 13 bases between them. The CDR3 is made up of 16 amino acids. The CDR3: CASSLSNPRTGNTIYF. Written as DNA, the CDR3 is TGTGCCAGCAGCTTGAGTAACCCCAGGACTGGAAACACCATATATTTT.